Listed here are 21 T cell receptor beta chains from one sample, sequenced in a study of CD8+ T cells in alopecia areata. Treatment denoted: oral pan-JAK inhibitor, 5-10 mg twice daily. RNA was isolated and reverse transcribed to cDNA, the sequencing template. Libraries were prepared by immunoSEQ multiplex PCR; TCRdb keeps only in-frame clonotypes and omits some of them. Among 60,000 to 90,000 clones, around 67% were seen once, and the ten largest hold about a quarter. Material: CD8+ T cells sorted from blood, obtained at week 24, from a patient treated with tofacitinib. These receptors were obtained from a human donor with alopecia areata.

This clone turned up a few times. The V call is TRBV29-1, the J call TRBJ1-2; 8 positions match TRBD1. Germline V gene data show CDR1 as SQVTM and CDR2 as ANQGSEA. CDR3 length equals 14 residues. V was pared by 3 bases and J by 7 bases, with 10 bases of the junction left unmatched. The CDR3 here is CSVESRDRRSGYTF. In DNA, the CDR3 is TGCAGCGTTGAGTCCCGGGACAGGAGGTCTGGCTACACCTTC.

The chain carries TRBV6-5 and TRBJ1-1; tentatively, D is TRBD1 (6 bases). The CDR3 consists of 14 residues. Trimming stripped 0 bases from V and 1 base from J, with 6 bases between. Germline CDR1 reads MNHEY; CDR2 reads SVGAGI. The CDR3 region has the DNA TGTGCCAGCAGTTACTCACAGGGGAACACTGAAGCTTTCTTT. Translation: CASSYSQGNTEAFF.

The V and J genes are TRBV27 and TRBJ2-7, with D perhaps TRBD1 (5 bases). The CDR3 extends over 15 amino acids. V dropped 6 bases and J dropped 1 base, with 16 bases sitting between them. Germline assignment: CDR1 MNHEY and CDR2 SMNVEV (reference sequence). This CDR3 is CASRPWTTNSYEQYF. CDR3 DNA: TGTGCCAGCAGACCATGGACAACCAATTCCTACGAGCAGTACTTC.

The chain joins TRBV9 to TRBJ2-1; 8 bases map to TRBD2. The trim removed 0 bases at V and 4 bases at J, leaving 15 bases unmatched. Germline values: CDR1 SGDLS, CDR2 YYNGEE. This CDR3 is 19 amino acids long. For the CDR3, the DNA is TGTGCCAGCAGCGTAGAACCCCCCCGTTTCGGGAGGGAATACAATGAGCAGTTCTTC. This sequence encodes CASSVEPPRFGREYNEQFF.

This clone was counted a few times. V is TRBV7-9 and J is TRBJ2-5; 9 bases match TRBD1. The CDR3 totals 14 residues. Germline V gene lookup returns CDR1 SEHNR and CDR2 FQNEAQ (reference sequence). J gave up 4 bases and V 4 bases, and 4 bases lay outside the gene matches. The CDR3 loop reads CASSSTGGRETQYF. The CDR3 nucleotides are TGTGCCAGCAGCTCGACAGGGGGAAGAGAGACCCAGTACTTC.

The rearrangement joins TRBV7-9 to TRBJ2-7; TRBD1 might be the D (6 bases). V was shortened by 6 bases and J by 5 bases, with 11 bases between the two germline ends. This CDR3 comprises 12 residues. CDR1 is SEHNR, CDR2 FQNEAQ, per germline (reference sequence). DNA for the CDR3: TGTGCCAGCAGACCAGGGGTTGACGAGCAGTACTTC. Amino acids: CASRPGVDEQYF.

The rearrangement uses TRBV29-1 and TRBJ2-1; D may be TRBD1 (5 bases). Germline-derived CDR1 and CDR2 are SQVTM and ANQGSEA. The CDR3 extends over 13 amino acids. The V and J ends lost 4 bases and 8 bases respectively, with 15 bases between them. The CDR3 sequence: CSVVADTSYEQFF. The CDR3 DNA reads TGCAGCGTTGTCGCGGACACTTCATATGAGCAGTTCTTC.

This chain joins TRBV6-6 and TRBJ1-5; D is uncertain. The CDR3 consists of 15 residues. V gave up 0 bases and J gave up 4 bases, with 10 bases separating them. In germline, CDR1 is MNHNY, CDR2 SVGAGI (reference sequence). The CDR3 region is CASSYSAKTNQPQHF. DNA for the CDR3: TGTGCCAGCAGTTACTCCGCCAAGACTAATCAGCCCCAGCATTTT.

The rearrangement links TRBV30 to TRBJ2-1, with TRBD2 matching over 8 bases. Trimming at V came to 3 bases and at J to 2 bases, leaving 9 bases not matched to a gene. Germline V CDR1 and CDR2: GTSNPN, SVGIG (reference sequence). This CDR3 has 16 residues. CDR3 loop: CAWRDLAGGPYNEQFF. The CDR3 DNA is TGTGCCTGGAGGGACCTCGCGGGAGGCCCCTACAATGAGCAGTTCTTC.

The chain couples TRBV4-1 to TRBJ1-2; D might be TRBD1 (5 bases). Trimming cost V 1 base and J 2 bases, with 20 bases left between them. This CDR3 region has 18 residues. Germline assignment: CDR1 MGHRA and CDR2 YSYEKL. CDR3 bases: TGCGCCAGCAGCCAAGCAACATCCTACGGGGCCAGGAACTATGGCTACACCTTC. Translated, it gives CASSQATSYGARNYGYTF.

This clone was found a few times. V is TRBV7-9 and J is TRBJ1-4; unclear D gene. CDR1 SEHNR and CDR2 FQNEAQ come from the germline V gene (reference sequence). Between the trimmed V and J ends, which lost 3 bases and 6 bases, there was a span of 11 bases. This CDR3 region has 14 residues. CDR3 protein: CASSLSGFYEKLFF. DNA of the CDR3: TGTGCCAGCAGCTTGAGTGGGTTTTATGAAAAACTGTTTTTT.

The CDR3 reads CASSPATVLYNSPLHF. In nucleotides, the CDR3 is TGCGCCAGCAGCCCGGCCACGGTTCTTTATAATTCACCCCTCCACTTT. V is TRBV4-3 and J is TRBJ1-6; D is undetermined. This CDR3 spans 16 amino acids. In germline, CDR1 is LGHNA, CDR2 YSLEER. V dropped 4 bases and J dropped 4 bases, with 14 bases sitting between them.

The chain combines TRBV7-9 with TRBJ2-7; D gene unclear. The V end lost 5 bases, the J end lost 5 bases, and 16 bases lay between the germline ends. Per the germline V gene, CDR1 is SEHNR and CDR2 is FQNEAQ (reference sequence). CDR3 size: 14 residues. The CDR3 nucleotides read TGTGCCAGCAGCCCTCCGGCCGGATCGGACGAGCAGTACTTC. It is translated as CASSPPAGSDEQYF.

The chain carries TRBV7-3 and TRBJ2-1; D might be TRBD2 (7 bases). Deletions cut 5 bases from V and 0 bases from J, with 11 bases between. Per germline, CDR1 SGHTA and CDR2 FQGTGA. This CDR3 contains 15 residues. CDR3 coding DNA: TGTGCCAGCAGCCAGGGGACTAACTCCTACAATGAGCAGTTCTTC. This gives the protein CASSQGTNSYNEQFF.

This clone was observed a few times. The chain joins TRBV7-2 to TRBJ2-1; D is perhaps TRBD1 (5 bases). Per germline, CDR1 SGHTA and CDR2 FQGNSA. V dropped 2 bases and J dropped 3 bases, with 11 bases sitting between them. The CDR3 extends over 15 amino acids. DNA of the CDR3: TGTGCCAGCAGCTTACAGGGATTGGGCTACAATGAGCAGTTCTTC. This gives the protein CASSLQGLGYNEQFF.

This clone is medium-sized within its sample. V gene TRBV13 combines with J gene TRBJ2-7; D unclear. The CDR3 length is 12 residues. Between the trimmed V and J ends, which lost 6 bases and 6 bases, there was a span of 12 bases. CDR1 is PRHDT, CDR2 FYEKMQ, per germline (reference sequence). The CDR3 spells CASSDVTGEQYF. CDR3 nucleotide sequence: TGTGCCAGCAGTGACGTTACTGGCGAGCAGTACTTC.

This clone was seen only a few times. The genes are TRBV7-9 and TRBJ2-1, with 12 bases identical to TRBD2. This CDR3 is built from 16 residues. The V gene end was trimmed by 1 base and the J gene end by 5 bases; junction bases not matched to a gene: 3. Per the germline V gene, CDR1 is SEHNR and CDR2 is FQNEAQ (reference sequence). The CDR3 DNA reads TGTGCCAGCAGCTTAGGCTCTAGCGGGAGGGACAATGAGCAGTTCTTC. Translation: CASSLGSSGRDNEQFF.

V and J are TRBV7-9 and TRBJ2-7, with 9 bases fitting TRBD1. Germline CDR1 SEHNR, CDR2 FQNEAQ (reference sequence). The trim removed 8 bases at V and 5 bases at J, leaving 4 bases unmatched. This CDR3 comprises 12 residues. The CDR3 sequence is CASGTGIHEQYF. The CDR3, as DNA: TGTGCCAGCGGGACAGGGATCCACGAGCAGTACTTC.

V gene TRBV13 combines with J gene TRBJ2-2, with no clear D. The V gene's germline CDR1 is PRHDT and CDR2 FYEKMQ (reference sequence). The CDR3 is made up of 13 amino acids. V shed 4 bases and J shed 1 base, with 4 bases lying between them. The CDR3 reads CASSSQNTGELFF. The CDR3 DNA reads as TGTGCCAGCAGCTCGCAGAACACCGGGGAGCTGTTTTTT.

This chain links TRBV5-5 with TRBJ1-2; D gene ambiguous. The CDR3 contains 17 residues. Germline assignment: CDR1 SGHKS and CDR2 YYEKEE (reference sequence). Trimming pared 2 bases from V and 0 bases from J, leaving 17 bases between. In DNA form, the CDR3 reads TGTGCCAGCAGCTTAATAACAGCTCCTGATCCTAACTATGGCTACACCTTC. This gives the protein CASSLITAPDPNYGYTF.

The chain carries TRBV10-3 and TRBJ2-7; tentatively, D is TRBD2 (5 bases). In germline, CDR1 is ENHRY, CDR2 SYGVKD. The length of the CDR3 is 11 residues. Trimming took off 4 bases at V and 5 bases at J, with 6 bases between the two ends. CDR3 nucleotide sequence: TGTGCCATCAGTGGAGGGAACGAGCAGTACTTC. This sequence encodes CAISGGNEQYF.